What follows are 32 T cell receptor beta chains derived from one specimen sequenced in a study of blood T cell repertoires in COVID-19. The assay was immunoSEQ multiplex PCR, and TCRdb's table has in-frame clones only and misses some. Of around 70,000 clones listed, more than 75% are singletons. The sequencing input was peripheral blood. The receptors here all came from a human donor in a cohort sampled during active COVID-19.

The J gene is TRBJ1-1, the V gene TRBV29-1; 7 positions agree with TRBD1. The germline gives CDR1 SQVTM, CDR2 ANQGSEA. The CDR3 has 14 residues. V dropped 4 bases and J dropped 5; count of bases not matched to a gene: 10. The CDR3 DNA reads TGCAGCGTTGTGACAGGGCCGGTGGGAACTGAAGCTTTCTTT. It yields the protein CSVVTGPVGTEAFF.

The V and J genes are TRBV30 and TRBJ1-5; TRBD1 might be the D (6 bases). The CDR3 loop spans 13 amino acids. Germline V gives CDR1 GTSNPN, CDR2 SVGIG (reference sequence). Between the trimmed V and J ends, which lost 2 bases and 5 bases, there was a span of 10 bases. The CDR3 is CAWSSGADQPQHF. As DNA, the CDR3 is TGTGCCTGGAGTTCAGGGGCGGATCAGCCCCAGCATTTT.

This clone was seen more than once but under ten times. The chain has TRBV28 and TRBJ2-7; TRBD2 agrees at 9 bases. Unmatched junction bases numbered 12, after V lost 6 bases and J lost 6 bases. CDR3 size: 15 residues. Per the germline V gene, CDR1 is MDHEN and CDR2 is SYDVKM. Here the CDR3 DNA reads TGTGCCAGCAGGCCTCGGGGACTAGCACAAGCCGAGCAGTACTTC. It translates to CASRPRGLAQAEQYF.

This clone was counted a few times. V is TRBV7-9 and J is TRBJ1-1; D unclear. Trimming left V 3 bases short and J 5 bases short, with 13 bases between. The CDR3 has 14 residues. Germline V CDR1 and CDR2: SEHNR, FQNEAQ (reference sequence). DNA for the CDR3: TGTGCCAGCAGCTTCCCCCCCGGGATGACTGAAGCTTTCTTT. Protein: CASSFPPGMTEAFF.

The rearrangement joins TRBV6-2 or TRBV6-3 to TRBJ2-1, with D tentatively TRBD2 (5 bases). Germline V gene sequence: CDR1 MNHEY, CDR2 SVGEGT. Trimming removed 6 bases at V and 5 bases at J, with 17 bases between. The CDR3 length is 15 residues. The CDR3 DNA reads TGTGCCAGCAGCACCATTGCCGATAGCGACAATGAGCAGTTCTTC. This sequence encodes CASSTIADSDNEQFF.

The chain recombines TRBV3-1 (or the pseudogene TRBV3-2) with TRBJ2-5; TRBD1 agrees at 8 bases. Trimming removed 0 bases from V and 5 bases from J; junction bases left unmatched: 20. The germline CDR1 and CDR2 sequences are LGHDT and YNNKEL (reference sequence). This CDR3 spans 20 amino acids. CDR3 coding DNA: TGTGCCAGCAGCCAAGAACGTGGGGGCAGGGGGCTTTATCCGATCGAGACCCAGTACTTC. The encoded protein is CASSQERGGRGLYPIETQYF.

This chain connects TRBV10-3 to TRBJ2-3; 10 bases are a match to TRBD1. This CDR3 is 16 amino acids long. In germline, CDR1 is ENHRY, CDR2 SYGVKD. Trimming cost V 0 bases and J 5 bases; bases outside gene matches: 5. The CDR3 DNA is TGTGCCATCAGTGAGTCGAGGACAGGGGGAATAGATACGCAGTATTTT. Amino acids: CAISESRTGGIDTQYF.

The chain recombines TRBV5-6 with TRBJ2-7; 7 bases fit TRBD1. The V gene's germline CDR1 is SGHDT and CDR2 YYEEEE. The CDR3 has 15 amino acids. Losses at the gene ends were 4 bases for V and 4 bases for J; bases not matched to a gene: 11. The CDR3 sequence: CASSPLAQGVYEQYF. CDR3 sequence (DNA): TGTGCCAGCAGCCCGTTAGCCCAGGGGGTTTACGAGCAGTACTTC.

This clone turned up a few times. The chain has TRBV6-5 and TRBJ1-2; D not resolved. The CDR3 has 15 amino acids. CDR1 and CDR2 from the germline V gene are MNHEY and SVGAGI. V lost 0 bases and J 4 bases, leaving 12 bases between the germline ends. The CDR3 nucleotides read TGTGCCAGCAGTTACTCGGGTGAGGGAACCTATGGCTACACCTTC. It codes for CASSYSGEGTYGYTF.

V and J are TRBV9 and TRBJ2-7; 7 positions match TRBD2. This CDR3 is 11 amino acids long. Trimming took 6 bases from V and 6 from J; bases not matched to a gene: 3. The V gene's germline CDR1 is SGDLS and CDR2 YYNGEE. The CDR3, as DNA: TGTGCCAGCACCTGGGGGGGCGAGCAGTACTTC. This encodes CASTWGGEQYF.

CDR3 DNA: TGTGCCAGCAGCGCAGACTGGAGTGGGACCCAGTACTTC. Protein: CASSADWSGTQYF. The chain combines TRBV2 with TRBJ2-5; no firm D call. This CDR3 is built from 13 residues. From germline, CDR1 is SNHLY and CDR2 FYNNEI. Trimming pared 6 bases from V and 7 bases from J, leaving 15 bases between.

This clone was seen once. The CDR3: CASSSQGALNTEAFF. CDR3 nucleotide sequence: TGTGCCAGCAGCTCACAGGGGGCATTGAACACTGAAGCTTTCTTT. The V call is TRBV7-9, the J call TRBJ1-1, with TRBD1 matching over 9 bases. The CDR3 extends over 15 amino acids. Per the germline V gene, CDR1 is SEHNR and CDR2 is FQNEAQ (reference sequence). With 4 bases clipped from V and 0 bases from J, the junction kept 3 bases outside the gene matches.

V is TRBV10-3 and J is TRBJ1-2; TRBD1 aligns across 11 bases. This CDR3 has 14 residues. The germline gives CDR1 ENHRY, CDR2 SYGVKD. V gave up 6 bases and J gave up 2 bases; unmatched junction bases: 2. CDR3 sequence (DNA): TGTGCCATCAGACGGACAGGGGGCAACTATGGCTACACCTTC. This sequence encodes CAIRRTGGNYGYTF.

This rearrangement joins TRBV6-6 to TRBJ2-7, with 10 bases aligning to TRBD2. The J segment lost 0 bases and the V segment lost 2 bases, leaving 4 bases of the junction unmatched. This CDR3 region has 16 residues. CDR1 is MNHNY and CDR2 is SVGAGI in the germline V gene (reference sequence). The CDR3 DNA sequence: TGTGCCAGCAGTTACACTAGCGGGGCTAGCTCCTACGAGCAGTACTTC. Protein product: CASSYTSGASSYEQYF.

The CDR3 DNA is TGTGCCAGCAGTCACAGCGGGGGGGAGCAGTACTTC. Translation: CASSHSGGEQYF. The gene calls are TRBV6-6 and TRBJ2-7, with 9 bases matching TRBD2. Per the germline V gene, CDR1 is MNHNY and CDR2 is SVGAGI (reference sequence). V gave up 5 bases and J gave up 7 bases; unmatched junction bases: 3. CDR3 length: 12 residues.

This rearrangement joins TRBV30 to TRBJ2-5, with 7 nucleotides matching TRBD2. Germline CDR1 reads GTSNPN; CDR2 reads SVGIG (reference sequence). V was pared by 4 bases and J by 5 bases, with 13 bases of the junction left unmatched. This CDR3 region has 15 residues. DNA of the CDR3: TGTGCCTGGACCCCGCGGGGGTCCTTGGGGGAGACCCAGTACTTC. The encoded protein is CAWTPRGSLGETQYF.

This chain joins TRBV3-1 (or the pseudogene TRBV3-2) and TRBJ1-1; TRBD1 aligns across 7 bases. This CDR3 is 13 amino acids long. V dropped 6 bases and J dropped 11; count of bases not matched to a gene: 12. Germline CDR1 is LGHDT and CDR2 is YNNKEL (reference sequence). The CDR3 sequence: CASSHNRGSEAFF. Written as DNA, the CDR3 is TGTGCCAGCAGTCATAACAGGGGTTCGGAGGCTTTCTTT.

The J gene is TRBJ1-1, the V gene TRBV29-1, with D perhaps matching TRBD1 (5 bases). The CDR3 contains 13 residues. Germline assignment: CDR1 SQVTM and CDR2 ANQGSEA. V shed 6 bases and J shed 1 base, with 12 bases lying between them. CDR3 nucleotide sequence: TGCAGCGTCGCCGCGGGACGGAACACTGAAGCTTTCTTT. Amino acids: CSVAAGRNTEAFF. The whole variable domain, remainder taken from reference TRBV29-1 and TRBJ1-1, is SAVISQKPSRDICQRGTSLTIQCQVDSQVTMMFWYRQQPGQSLTLIATANQGSEATYESGFVIDKFPISRPNLTFSTLTVSNMSPEDSSIYLCSVAAGRNTEAFFGQGTRLTVV.

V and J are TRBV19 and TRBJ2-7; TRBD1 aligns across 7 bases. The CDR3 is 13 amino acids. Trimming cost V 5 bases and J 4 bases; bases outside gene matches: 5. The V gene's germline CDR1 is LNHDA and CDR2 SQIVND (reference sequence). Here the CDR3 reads CASSRDRKYEQYF. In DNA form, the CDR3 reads TGTGCCAGTAGTCGGGACAGAAAGTACGAGCAGTACTTC.

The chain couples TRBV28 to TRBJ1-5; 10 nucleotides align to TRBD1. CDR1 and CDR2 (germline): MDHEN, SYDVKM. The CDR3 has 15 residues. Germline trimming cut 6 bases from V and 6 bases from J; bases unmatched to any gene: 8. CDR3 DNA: TGTGCCAGCAGCTTAGGACAGGGGGTAAGTCAGCCCCAGCATTTT. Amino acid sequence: CASSLGQGVSQPQHF. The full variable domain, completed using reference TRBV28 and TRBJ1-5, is DVKVTQSSRYLVKRTGEKVFLECVQDMDHENMFWYRQDPGLGLRLIYFSYDVKMKEKGDIPEGYSVSREKKERFSLILESASTNQTSMYLCASSLGQGVSQPQHFGDGTRLSIL.

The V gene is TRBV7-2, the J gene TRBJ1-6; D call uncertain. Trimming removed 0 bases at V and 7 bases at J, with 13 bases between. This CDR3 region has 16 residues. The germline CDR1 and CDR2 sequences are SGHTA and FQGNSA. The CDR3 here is CASSLAVRPSNSPLHF. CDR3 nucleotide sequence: TGTGCCAGCAGCTTAGCGGTCAGGCCCTCGAATTCACCCCTCCACTTT. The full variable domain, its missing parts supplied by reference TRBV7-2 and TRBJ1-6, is GAGVSQSPSNKVTEKGKDVELRCDPISGHTALYWYRQSLGQGLEFLIYFQGNSAPDKSGLPSDRFSAERTGGSVSTLTIQRTQQEDSAVYLCASSLAVRPSNSPLHFGNGTRLTVT.

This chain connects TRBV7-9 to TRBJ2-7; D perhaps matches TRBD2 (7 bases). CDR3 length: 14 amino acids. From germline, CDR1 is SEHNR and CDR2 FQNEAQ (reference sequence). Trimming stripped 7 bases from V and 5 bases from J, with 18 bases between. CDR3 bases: TGTGCCAGCATCTCGGGGGGCGCAGCGGACGAGCAGTACTTC. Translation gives CASISGGAADEQYF.

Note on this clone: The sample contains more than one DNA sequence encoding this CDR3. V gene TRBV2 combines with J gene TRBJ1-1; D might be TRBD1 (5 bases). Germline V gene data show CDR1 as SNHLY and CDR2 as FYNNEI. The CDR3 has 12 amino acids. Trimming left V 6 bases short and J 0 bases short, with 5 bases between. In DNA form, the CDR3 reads TGTGCCAGCAGGGGGCTGAACACTGAAGCTTTCTTT. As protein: CASRGLNTEAFF.

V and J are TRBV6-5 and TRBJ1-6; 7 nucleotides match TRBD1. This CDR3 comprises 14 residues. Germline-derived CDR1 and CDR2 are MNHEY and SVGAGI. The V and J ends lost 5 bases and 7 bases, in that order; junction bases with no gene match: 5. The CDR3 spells CASSPRDRNSPLHF. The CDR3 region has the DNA TGTGCCAGCAGTCCCCGGGACAGAAATTCACCCCTCCACTTT.

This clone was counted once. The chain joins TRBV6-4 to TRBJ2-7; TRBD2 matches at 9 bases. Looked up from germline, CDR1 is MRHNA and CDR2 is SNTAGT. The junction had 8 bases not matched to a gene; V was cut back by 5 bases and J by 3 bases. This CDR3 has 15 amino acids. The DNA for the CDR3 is TGTGCCAGCAGTATCGATAGCGGGAGTATCTACGAGCAGTACTTC. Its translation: CASSIDSGSIYEQYF.

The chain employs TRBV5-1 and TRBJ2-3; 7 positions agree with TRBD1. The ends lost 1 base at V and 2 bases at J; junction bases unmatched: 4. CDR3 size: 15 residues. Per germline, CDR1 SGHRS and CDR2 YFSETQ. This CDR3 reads CASSLRDSYTDTQYF. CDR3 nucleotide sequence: TGCGCCAGCAGCTTGCGGGACAGTTACACAGATACGCAGTATTTT.

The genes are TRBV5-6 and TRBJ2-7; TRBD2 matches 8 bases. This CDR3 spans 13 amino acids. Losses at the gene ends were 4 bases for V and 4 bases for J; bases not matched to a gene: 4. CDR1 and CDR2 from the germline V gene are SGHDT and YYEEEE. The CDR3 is CASSPTSVYEQYF. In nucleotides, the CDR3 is TGTGCCAGCAGCCCGACTAGCGTTTACGAGCAGTACTTC.

CDR3 DNA sequence: TGTGCCAGCAGTTACGTGACCCCAACTAGTAGCCCTATTGCAGATACGCAGTATTTT. It encodes CASSYVTPTSSPIADTQYF. V gene TRBV6-2 or TRBV6-3 combines with J gene TRBJ2-3, with D perhaps matching TRBD2 (5 bases). The CDR3 has 19 residues. Germline V gene sequence: CDR1 MNHEY, CDR2 SVGEGT. V was trimmed by 2 bases and J by 4 bases, leaving 25 bases between them.

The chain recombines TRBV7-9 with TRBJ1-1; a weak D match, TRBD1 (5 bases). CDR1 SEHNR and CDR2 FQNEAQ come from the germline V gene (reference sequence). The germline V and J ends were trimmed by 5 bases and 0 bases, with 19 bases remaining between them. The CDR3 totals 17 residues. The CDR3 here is CASSPSQGSFLNTEAFF. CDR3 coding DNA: TGTGCCAGCAGCCCCAGTCAGGGTTCCTTCTTGAACACTGAAGCTTTCTTT.

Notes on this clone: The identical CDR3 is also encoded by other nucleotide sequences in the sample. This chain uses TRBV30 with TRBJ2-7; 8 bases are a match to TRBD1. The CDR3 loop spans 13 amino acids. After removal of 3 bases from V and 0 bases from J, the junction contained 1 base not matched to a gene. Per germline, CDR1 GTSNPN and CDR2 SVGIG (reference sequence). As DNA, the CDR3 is TGTGCCTGGAGAACAGGGGGCTCCTACGAGCAGTACTTC. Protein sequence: CAWRTGGSYEQYF. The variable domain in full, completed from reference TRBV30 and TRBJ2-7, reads SQTIHQWPATLVQPVGSPLSLECTVEGTSNPNLYWYRQAAGRGLQLLFYSVGIGQISSEVPQNLSASRPQDRQFILSSKKLLLSDSGFYLCAWRTGGSYEQYFGPGTRLTVT.

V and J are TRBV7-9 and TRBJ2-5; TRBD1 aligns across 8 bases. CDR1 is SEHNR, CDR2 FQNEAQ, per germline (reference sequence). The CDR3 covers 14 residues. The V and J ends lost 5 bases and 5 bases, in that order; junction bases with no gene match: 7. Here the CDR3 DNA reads TGTGCCAGCAGCCTACAGGGGGGACAGGAGACCCAGTACTTC. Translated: CASSLQGGQETQYF.

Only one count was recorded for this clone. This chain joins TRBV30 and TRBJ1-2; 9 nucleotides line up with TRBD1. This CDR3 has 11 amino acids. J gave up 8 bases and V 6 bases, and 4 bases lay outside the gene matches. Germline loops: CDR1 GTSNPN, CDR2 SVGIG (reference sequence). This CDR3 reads CACRQGGGYTF. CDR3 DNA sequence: TGTGCCTGCAGACAGGGGGGCGGCTACACCTTC.